This T cell receptor beta chain was found in a study of CD8 T cells in ankylosing spondylitis. Study findings and constraints: Matched ankylosing spondylitis synovial fluid reportedly showed significant enrichment of disease-linked clones. Within peripheral blood, clones linked to disease were CD8+ and relatively rare. A motif of 7 to 9 highly homologous TCR beta variants was seen as apparently characteristic of ankylosing spondylitis blood. There were earlier reports of some motif variants in reactive arthritis synovial fluid and blood.

CDR3 length: 12 amino acids. The germline V gene encodes CDR1 SGHTA and CDR2 FQGNSA. Trimming removed 5 bases from V and 4 bases from J, with 6 bases in between. TCRdb independently ran MiXCR on the 5' RACE reads; one entry per CDR3 protein. The sample lists fewer than 650,000 distinct CDR3 sequences; roughly 13% were seen once. This clonotype was picked up a small number of times. Its antigen is undetermined. The rearrangement uses TRBV7-2 and TRBJ1-5; D remains ambiguous. The TCR sequence derives from a male donor with ankylosing spondylitis. The sequenced sample consisted of blood, either unsorted or a sorted T cell fraction (not recorded which). The CDR3 here is CASSHYNQPQHF. The DNA for the CDR3 is TGTGCCAGCAGCCATTATAATCAGCCCCAGCATTTT.